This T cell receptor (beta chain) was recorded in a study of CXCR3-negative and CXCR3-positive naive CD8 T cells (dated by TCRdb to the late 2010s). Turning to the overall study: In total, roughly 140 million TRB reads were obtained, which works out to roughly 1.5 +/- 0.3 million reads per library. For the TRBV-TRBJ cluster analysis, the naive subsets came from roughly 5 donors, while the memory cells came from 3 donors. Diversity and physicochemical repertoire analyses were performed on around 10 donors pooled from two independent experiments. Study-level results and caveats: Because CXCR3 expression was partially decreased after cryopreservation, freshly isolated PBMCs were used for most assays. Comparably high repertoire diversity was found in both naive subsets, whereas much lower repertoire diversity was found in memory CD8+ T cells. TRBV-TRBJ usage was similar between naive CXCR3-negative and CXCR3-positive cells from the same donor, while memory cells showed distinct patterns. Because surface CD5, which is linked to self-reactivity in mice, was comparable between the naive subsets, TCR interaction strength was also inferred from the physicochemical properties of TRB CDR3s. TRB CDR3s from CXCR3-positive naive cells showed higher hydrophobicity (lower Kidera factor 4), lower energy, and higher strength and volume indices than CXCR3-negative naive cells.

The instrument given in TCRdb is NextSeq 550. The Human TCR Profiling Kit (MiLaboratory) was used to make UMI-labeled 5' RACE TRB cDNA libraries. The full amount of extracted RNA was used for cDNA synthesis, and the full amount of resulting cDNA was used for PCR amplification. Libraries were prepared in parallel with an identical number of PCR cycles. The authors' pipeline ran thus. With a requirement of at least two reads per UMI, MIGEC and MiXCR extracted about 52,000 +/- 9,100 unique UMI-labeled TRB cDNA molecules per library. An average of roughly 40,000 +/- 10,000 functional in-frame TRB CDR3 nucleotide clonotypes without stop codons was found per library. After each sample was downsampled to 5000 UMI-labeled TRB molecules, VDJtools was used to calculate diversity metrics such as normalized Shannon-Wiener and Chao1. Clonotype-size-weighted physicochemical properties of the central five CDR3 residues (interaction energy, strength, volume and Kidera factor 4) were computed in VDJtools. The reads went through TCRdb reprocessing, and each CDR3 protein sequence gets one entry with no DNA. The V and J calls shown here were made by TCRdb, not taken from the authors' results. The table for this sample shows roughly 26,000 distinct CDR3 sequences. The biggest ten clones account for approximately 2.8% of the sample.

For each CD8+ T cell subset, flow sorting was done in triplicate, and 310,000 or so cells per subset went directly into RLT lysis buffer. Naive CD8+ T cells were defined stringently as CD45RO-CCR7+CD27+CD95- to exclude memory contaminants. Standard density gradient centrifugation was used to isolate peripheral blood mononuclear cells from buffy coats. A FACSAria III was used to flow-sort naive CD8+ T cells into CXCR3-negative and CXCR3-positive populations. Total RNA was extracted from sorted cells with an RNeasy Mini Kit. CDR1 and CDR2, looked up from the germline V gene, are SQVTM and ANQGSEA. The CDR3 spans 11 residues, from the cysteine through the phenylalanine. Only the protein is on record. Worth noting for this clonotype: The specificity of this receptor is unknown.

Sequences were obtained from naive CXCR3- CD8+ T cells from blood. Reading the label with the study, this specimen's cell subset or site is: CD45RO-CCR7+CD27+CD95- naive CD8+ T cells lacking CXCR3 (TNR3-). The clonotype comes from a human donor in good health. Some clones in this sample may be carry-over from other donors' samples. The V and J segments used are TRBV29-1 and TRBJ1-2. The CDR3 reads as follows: CSCEELYGYTF.